This T cell receptor beta chain appears in the sequencing data of a study of OX40 agonist ivuxolimab in advanced cancers. Note on this clone: Its antigen is unknown.

Broader study findings: Compared with CD4+, CD8+ T cells on average had more expanded clones.

Measured with immunoSEQ multiplex PCR; TCRdb has only the in-frame clones, and not every one. Of some 20,000 clones in the sample, 75% to 85% were seen once. V shed 4 bases and J shed 2 bases, with 17 bases lying between them. The CDR3 length is 16 residues. From germline, CDR1 is LNHDA and CDR2 SQIVND (reference sequence). Sequenced material: CD4+ or CD8+ T cells sorted from blood, taken in a trial of the OX40 agonist ivuxolimab. The sequence came from an adult with an advanced solid tumor such as melanoma, head and neck, liver or kidney cancer. The chain joins TRBV19 to TRBJ1-2, with D possibly being TRBD1 (5 bases). The CDR3 bases are TGTGCCAGTAGTACTTTTTCAGGGCCCGGGAACTATGGCTACACCTTC. Translation: CASSTFSGPGNYGYTF.